This T cell receptor (beta chain) appears in the sequencing data of a study of T-cell reconstitution after alpha-beta-depleted transplantation in children. A library of TCRbeta sequences, prepared with unique molecular identifiers, was generated. TCRdb re-called the PCR reads through MiXCR, storing one row per CDR3 protein. The table includes roughly 590,000 distinct CDR3 sequences, around a sixth detected once. This clonotype showed up just a few times. The CDR3 covers 18 residues. Germline assignment: CDR1 SGHVS and CDR2 FQNEAQ. V was cut by 0 bases and J by 0 bases, with 15 bases left in between. The V call is TRBV7-8, the J call TRBJ1-3; D is unclear. The TCR originated in a human donor who donated a stem cell graft to a child with acute myeloid leukemia. This specimen consisted of PBMCs from the stem cell graft donor, obtained from the stem cell graft. The CDR3 spells CASSLAWTPTYSGNTIYF. The CDR3 region has the DNA TGTGCCAGCAGCTTAGCCTGGACCCCCACCTACTCTGGAAACACCATATATTTT.